The next 27 T cell receptor beta chains were all read from a single sample in a study of human T cells and chemical hapten exposure. Whole blood that had not been fractionated was the source of extracted total RNA. TCRdb re-called the 5' RACE reads through MiXCR, storing one row per CDR3 protein. The sample consists of over 95,000 distinct CDR3 sequences, around 20% of them appearing once. The receptors derive from a human donor in good health.

This clonotype was seen more than once but under ten times. The CDR3: CASSLAPAEFF. CDR3 DNA: TGTGCCAGCAGCTTGGCCCCGGCCGAGTTCTTC. The chain couples TRBV5-6 to TRBJ2-1; no clear D gene. Trimming pared 0 bases from V and 14 bases from J, leaving 9 bases between. The CDR3 is made up of 11 amino acids. Germline V gene lookup returns CDR1 SGHDT and CDR2 YYEEEE.

The rearrangement joins TRBV5-6 to TRBJ1-1; TRBD1 aligns across 9 bases. CDR1 and CDR2 (germline): SGHDT, YYEEEE. Losses at the gene ends were 0 bases for V and 0 bases for J; bases not matched to a gene: 0. The length of the CDR3 is 15 residues. The DNA of the CDR3 is TGTGCCAGCAGCTTGGGGACAGGGGTGAACACTGAAGCTTTCTTT. Its translation: CASSLGTGVNTEAFF.

V usage is TRBV27 and J usage is TRBJ1-1; D is uncertain. Germline lookup yields CDR1 MNHEY and CDR2 SMNVEV (reference sequence). This CDR3 has 14 amino acids. Between the trimmed V and J ends, which lost 5 bases and 4 bases, there was a span of 14 bases. The CDR3 is CASSPMGRSTEAFF. The CDR3 DNA reads TGTGCCAGCAGTCCCATGGGTCGAAGCACTGAAGCTTTCTTT.

This chain links TRBV7-2 with TRBJ1-5; tentatively, D is TRBD1 (6 bases). Trimming cost V 1 base and J 2 bases, with 12 bases left between them. Per the germline V gene, CDR1 is SGHTA and CDR2 is FQGNSA. The CDR3 loop spans 16 amino acids. As DNA, the CDR3 is TGTGCCAGCAGCTTAGTTGGGGGGGCGGGCAATCAGCCCCAGCATTTT. Its translation is CASSLVGGAGNQPQHF.

The table lists this clonotype with a few counts. This rearrangement joins TRBV27 to TRBJ2-4; D is ambiguous. Germline lookup yields CDR1 MNHEY and CDR2 SMNVEV (reference sequence). CDR3 length: 13 amino acids. Trimming took off 5 bases at V and 2 bases at J, with 7 bases between the two ends. The CDR3 bases are TGTGCCAGCAGTAAAAGCACCAAAAACATTCAGTACTTC. Its protein is CASSKSTKNIQYF.

The chain combines TRBV19 with TRBJ2-2; 16 positions agree with TRBD2. After removal of 7 bases from V and 4 bases from J, the junction contained 18 bases not matched to a gene. CDR1 is LNHDA and CDR2 is SQIVND in the germline V gene (reference sequence). The CDR3 sequence is 21 residues long. The CDR3 sequence: CASIPHGPGLAGGLGTGELFF. DNA for the CDR3: TGTGCCAGTATTCCACATGGACCGGGACTAGCGGGAGGGCTTGGCACCGGGGAGCTGTTTTTT.

The chain couples TRBV14 to TRBJ1-2, with D tentatively TRBD1 (6 bases). The length of the CDR3 is 21 residues. V was clipped by 3 bases and J by 6 bases, with 35 bases between them. Germline CDR1 and CDR2: SGHDN and FVKESK. CDR3 bases: TGTGCCAGCAGCCAGTCCCCGGGAGGGGCAGGGGCCTCCTCCCGCTATCATGGCTACACCTTC. This translates into CASSQSPGGAGASSRYHGYTF.

This clonotype was observed a few times. The CDR3 here is CASGRRVGDGYTF. The CDR3 bases are TGTGCCAGCGGAAGGAGGGTAGGGGATGGCTACACCTTC. This sequence joins TRBV11-2 and TRBJ1-2, with a tentative D call TRBD1 (5 bases). CDR3 length: 13 residues. Trimming removed 8 bases at V and 6 bases at J, with 16 bases between. CDR1 and CDR2 from the germline V gene are SGHAT and FQNNGV.

The chain joins TRBV5-5 to TRBJ2-3; TRBD1 matches at 10 bases. The germline V gene has CDR1 SGHKS and CDR2 YYEKEE (reference sequence). The CDR3 length is 14 residues. The trim removed 5 bases at V and 3 bases at J, leaving 3 bases unmatched. CDR3 region: CASSGTGATDTQYF. The CDR3 coding sequence is TGTGCCAGCAGTGGGACAGGGGCTACAGATACGCAGTATTTT.

V gene TRBV20-1 combines with J gene TRBJ1-6; tentative D call: TRBD1 (5 bases). The CDR3 is 13 residues long. In germline, CDR1 is DFQATT, CDR2 SNEGSKA (reference sequence). The ends were cut back, 5 bases at V and 6 bases at J, with 11 bases in the middle. This CDR3 reads CSAPDRVNSPLHF. For the CDR3, the DNA is TGCAGTGCTCCCGACAGAGTTAATTCACCCCTCCACTTT.

This clonotype was recorded a few times. The J gene is TRBJ1-2, the V gene TRBV28; D unresolved. Per germline, CDR1 MDHEN and CDR2 SYDVKM. The CDR3 has 17 amino acids. V shed 2 bases and J shed 4 bases, with 20 bases lying between them. The CDR3 is CASSLIIGALRSYGYTF. As DNA, the CDR3 is TGTGCCAGCAGTTTAATTATTGGAGCGCTAAGGAGCTATGGCTACACCTTC.

The gene calls are TRBV7-2 and TRBJ1-6; a weak D match, TRBD1 (5 bases). Per germline, CDR1 SGHTA and CDR2 FQGNSA. This CDR3 comprises 15 residues. Trimming took off 5 bases at V and 13 bases at J, with 21 bases between the two ends. The CDR3 here is CASSLRGGVRSPLHF. The CDR3 region has the DNA TGTGCCAGCAGCCTCCGAGGAGGGGTTAGGTCCCCCCTCCACTTT.

This sequence joins TRBV20-1 and TRBJ1-5; D gene ambiguous. V was pared by 5 bases and J by 0 bases, with 23 bases between. The CDR3 covers 18 residues. CDR1 is DFQATT, CDR2 SNEGSKA, per germline (reference sequence). This CDR3 is CSAWTGIGQVSSNQPQHF. The CDR3 DNA is TGCAGTGCTTGGACCGGCATCGGTCAGGTTTCTAGCAATCAGCCCCAGCATTTT.

This chain links TRBV6-6 with TRBJ2-3, with 10 bases lining up with TRBD2. CDR1 is MNHNY, CDR2 SVGAGI, per germline (reference sequence). V lost 2 bases and J lost 2; bases outside the gene matches: 16. The CDR3 contains 20 residues. The CDR3 reads CASSYPQQGTLAGSTDTQYF. CDR3 nucleotide sequence: TGTGCCAGCAGTTACCCTCAACAGGGGACACTAGCGGGGTCCACAGATACGCAGTATTTT.

The V gene is TRBV28, the J gene TRBJ2-7; 9 bases match TRBD1. This CDR3 spans 13 amino acids. Germline assignment: CDR1 MDHEN and CDR2 SYDVKM. V dropped 2 bases and J dropped 9; count of bases not matched to a gene: 5. CDR3 nucleotides: TGTGCCAGCAGTTTAGGGGACAGGGATTGGCAGTACTTC. It yields the protein CASSLGDRDWQYF. Variable domain in full (rest from reference TRBV28 and TRBJ2-7): DVKVTQSSRYLVKRTGEKVFLECVQDMDHENMFWYRQDPGLGLRLIYFSYDVKMKEKGDIPEGYSVSREKKERFSLILESASTNQTSMYLCASSLGDRDWQYFGPGTRLTVT.

This clonotype was seen ten or more times. V usage is TRBV20-1 and J usage is TRBJ1-5; 10 bases are shared with TRBD1. Germline V gene lookup returns CDR1 DFQATT and CDR2 SNEGSKA (reference sequence). This CDR3 is built from 16 residues. The junction had 9 bases not matched to a gene; V was cut back by 0 bases and J by 7 bases. CDR3 sequence: CSARESGGQGRQPQHF. Here the CDR3 DNA reads TGCAGTGCTAGAGAGAGTGGGGGACAGGGGAGACAGCCCCAGCATTTT.

This clonotype was found a few times. The chain combines TRBV20-1 with TRBJ1-1, with 8 nucleotides matching TRBD1. This CDR3 has 14 amino acids. CDR1 is DFQATT, CDR2 SNEGSKA, per germline (reference sequence). V dropped 6 bases and J dropped 4; count of bases not matched to a gene: 10. The CDR3 DNA sequence: TGCAGTGCAACCCCGACAGGGGAACCCACTGAAGCTTTCTTT. Its translation: CSATPTGEPTEAFF.

The CDR3, as DNA: TGTGCCATCAGTGAGTATTCTCAGCCCCAGCATTTT. Protein product: CAISEYSQPQHF. The chain has TRBV10-3 and TRBJ1-5; D is unclear. V gave up 1 base and J gave up 6 bases, with 4 bases separating them. CDR3 size: 12 residues. Per germline, CDR1 ENHRY and CDR2 SYGVKD.

The chain uses TRBV10-3 and TRBJ1-6, with no clear D. This CDR3 spans 13 amino acids. Germline CDR1 ENHRY, CDR2 SYGVKD. V was cut by 3 bases and J by 8 bases, with 8 bases left in between. The CDR3 here is CAISDGQHSPLHF. DNA for the CDR3: TGTGCCATCAGTGACGGGCAGCATTCACCCCTCCACTTT.

This clonotype was counted only a few times. The rearrangement links TRBV12-3 or TRBV12-4 to TRBJ2-7; the D gene could be TRBD1 or TRBD2 (5 bases each). Trimming pared 4 bases from V and 3 bases from J, leaving 7 bases between. The CDR3 has 12 amino acids. In DNA, the CDR3 is TGTGCCAGCAGTTGGGACCACTACGAGCAGTACTTC. This gives the protein CASSWDHYEQYF.

The chain is built from TRBV11-2 and TRBJ2-4, with a tentative D call TRBD2 (5 bases). There are 14 residues in the CDR3. The germline V gene encodes CDR1 SGHAT and CDR2 FQNNGV. The germline V and J ends were trimmed by 3 bases and 5 bases, with 11 bases remaining between them. The CDR3 nucleotides read TGTGCCAGCAGCTTTGCGGGTGCCGAAAACATTCAGTACTTC. Amino acid sequence: CASSFAGAENIQYF.

The V call is TRBV6-5, the J call TRBJ1-5; D not certain. V lost 2 bases and J 7 bases, leaving 12 bases between the germline ends. The CDR3 extends over 14 amino acids. Germline loops: CDR1 MNHEY, CDR2 SVGAGI. CDR3 amino acids: CASSYQGGEQPQHF. The CDR3 DNA is TGTGCCAGCAGTTACCAAGGAGGAGAACAGCCCCAGCATTTT.

The sample holds a few counts of this clonotype. The chain employs TRBV6-1 and TRBJ2-1; 7 nucleotides align to TRBD2. Germline CDR1 MNHNS, CDR2 SASEGT. CDR3 length: 15 residues. V was clipped by 6 bases and J by 2 bases; unmatched bases: 7. The CDR3 loop reads CASSAASGPYNEQFF. The CDR3, as DNA: TGTGCCAGCAGCGCAGCTAGCGGACCCTACAATGAGCAGTTCTTC.

The chain joins TRBV10-1 to TRBJ2-7; D is unclear. This CDR3 has 13 amino acids. Germline CDR1 reads WNHNN; CDR2 reads SYGVQD (reference sequence). V gave up 3 bases and J gave up 0 bases, with 6 bases separating them. The CDR3 protein is CASSDFGSYEQYF. The CDR3 nucleotides are TGCGCCAGCAGTGATTTCGGCTCCTACGAGCAGTACTTC.

The chain recombines TRBV28 with TRBJ1-3, with TRBD1 matching over 10 bases. V lost 5 bases, J lost 4 bases, and 8 bases stayed unmatched. The germline V gene has CDR1 MDHEN and CDR2 SYDVKM. CDR3 length equals 16 residues. In nucleotides, the CDR3 is TGTGCCAGCAGTCACCGGACAGGGGGTGCGGGAAACACCATATATTTT. Encoded protein: CASSHRTGGAGNTIYF.

This clonotype was detected only a few times. CDR3 nucleotide sequence: TGTGCCAGCAGTTCCCCCTCCACGGGCCCGTGGGATTATTTT. This translates into CASSSPSTGPWDYF. The chain uses TRBV28 and TRBJ2-3, with D unclear. V dropped 4 bases and J dropped 15 bases, with 23 bases sitting between them. This CDR3 contains 14 residues. Germline values: CDR1 MDHEN, CDR2 SYDVKM. The entire variable domain, with the rest obtained from reference TRBV28 and TRBJ2-3, is as follows: DVKVTQSSRYLVKRTGEKVFLECVQDMDHENMFWYRQDPGLGLRLIYFSYDVKMKEKGDIPEGYSVSREKKERFSLILESASTNQTSMYLCASSSPSTGPWDYFGPGTRLTVL.

Only a few counts were recorded for this clonotype. The rearrangement joins TRBV14 to TRBJ2-1; TRBD1 agrees at 8 bases. Germline values: CDR1 SGHDN, CDR2 FVKESK. The CDR3 runs to 13 residues. J lost 8 bases, V lost 4 bases, and 4 bases had no gene match. The CDR3 spells CASSPGGRDEQFF. CDR3 bases: TGTGCCAGCAGCCCAGGGGGCAGGGATGAGCAGTTCTTC.